Sequencing of this TCR beta chain was carried out in a study of response to subunit inactivated influenza vaccine. This clonotype was observed many times. Antigen: not known. One entry per CDR3 protein, called by TCRdb with MiXCR from the RT-PCR reads. The sample gives a few hundred thousand distinct CDR3 sequences, roughly an eighth of which show up once; over 6.5% is in the top ten. Trimming took 3 bases from V and 7 from J; bases not matched to a gene: 11. The CDR3 covers 15 residues. Germline-derived CDR1 and CDR2 are MDHEN and SYDVKM. Study-level points and caveats: It was suggested by the authors that few new T cells are recruited by each seasonal influenza vaccination.

The source is a man between 50 and 59 years old who received an inactivated influenza vaccine. The specimen was non-naive T cells sorted from PBMCs, collected around 15 days before vaccination. This sequence joins TRBV28 and TRBJ1-2; 7 bases match TRBD1. As DNA, the CDR3 is TGTGCCAGCAGTTTTAAGGGGGCGCGGGTTGGTGGCTACACCTTC. This gives the protein CASSFKGARVGGYTF.